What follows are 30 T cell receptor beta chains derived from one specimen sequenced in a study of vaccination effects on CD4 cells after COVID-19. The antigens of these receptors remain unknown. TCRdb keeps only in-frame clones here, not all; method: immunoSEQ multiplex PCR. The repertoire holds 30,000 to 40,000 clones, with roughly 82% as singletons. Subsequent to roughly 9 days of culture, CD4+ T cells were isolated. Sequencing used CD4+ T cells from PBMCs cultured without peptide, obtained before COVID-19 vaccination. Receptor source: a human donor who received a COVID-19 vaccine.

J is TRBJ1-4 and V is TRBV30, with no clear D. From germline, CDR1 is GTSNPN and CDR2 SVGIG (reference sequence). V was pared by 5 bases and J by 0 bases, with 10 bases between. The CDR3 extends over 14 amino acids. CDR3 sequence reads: CAWARPATNEKLFF. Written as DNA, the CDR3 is TGTGCCTGGGCCAGGCCTGCAACTAATGAAAAACTGTTTTTT.

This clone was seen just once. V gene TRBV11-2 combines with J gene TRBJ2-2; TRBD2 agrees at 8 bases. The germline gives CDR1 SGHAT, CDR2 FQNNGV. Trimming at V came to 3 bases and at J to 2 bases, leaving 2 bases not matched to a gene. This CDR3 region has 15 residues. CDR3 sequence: CASSFSGGNTGELFF. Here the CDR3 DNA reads TGTGCCAGCAGCTTCAGCGGGGGCAACACCGGGGAGCTGTTTTTT.

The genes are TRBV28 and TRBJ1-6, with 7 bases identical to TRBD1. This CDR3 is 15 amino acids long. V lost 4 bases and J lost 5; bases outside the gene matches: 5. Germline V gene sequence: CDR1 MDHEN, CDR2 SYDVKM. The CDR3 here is CASSSVTGNNSPLHF. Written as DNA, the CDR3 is TGTGCCAGCAGTTCGGTGACAGGGAATAATTCACCCCTCCACTTT. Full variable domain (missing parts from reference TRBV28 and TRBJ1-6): DVKVTQSSRYLVKRTGEKVFLECVQDMDHENMFWYRQDPGLGLRLIYFSYDVKMKEKGDIPEGYSVSREKKERFSLILESASTNQTSMYLCASSSVTGNNSPLHFGNGTRLTVT.

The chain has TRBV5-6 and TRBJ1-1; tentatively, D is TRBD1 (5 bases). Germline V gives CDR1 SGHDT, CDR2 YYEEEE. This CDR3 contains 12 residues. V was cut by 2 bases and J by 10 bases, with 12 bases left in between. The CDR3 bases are TGTGCCAGCAGCTTAAGGTCAGGGAGAGCTTTCTTT. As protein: CASSLRSGRAFF.

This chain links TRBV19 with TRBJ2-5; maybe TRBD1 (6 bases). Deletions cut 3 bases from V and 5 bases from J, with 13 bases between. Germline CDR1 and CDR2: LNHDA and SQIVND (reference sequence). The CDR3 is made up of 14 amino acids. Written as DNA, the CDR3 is TGTGCCAGTAGTATGGCCAGGGGTTTCGAGACCCAGTACTTC. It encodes CASSMARGFETQYF.

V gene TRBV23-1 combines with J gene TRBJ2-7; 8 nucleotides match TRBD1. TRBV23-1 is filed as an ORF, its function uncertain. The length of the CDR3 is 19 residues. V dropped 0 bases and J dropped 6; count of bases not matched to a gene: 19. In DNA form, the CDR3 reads TGCGCCAGCAGTCAATCGGAGGAAGATGGACAGGGAATCGATTGCGAGCAGTACGTC. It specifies CASSQSEEDGQGIDCEQYV.

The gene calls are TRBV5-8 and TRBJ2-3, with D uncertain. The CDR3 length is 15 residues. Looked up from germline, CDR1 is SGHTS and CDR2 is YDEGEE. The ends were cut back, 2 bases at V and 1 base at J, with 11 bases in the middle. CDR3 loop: CASSLMGLGTDTQYF. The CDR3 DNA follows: TGTGCCAGCAGCTTAATGGGGTTGGGCACAGATACGCAGTATTTT.

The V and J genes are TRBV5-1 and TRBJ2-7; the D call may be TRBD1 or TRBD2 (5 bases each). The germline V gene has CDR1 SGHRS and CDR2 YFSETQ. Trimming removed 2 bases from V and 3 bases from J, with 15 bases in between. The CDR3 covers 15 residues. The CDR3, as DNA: TGCGCCAGCAGCTTTGATACGGGACCCTACTACGAGCAGTACGTC. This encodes CASSFDTGPYYEQYV.

CDR3 bases: TGTGCCAGCAGCTTAGAGGTAGCGAACACCGGGGAGCTGTTTTTT. As protein: CASSLEVANTGELFF. This chain joins TRBV7-9 and TRBJ2-2; D gene unclear. CDR3 length: 15 residues. V lost 1 base, J lost 0 bases, and 6 bases lay in between. The germline CDR1 and CDR2 sequences are SEHNR and FQNEAQ (reference sequence).

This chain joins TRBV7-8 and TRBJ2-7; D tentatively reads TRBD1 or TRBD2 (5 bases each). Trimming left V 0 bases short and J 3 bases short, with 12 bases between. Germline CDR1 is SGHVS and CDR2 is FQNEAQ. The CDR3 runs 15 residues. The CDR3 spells CASSLAGTPLYEQYV. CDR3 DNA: TGTGCCAGCAGCTTAGCCGGGACCCCGCTCTACGAGCAGTACGTC.

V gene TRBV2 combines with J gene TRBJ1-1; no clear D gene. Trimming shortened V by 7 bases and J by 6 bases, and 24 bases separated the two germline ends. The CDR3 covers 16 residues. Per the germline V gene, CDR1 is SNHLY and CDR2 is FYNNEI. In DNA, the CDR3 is TGTGCCAGCATTTATGGGTACCTTGGGAACCAGGCTGAAGCTTTCTTT. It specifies CASIYGYLGNQAEAFF.

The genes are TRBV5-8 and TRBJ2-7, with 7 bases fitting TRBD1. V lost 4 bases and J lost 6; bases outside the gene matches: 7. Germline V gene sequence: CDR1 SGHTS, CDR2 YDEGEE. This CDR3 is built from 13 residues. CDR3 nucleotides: TGTGCCAGCAGCCGGGACAGAGCCGGCGAGCAGTACGTC. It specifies CASSRDRAGEQYV.

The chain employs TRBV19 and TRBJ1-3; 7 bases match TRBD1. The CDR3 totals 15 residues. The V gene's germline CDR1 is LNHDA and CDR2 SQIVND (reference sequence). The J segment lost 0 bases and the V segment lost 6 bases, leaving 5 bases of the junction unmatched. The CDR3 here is CASRAGTASGNTIYF. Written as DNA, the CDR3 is TGTGCCAGTAGGGCCGGGACAGCCTCTGGAAACACCATATATTTT. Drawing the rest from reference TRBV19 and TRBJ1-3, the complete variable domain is DGGITQSPKYLFRKEGQNVTLSCEQNLNHDAMYWYRQDPGQGLRLIYYSQIVNDFQKGDIAEGYSVSREKKESFPLTVTSAQKNPTAFYLCASRAGTASGNTIYFGEGSWLTVV.

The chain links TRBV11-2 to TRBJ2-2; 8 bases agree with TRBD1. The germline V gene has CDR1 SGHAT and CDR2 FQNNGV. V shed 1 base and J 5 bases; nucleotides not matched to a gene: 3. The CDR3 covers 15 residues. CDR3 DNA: TGTGCCAGCAGCTTAGCCCGACAGGGGACCGGGGAGCTGTTTTTT. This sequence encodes CASSLARQGTGELFF. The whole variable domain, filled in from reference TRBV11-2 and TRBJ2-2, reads EAGVAQSPRYKIIEKRQSVAFWCNPISGHATLYWYQQILGQGPKLLIQFQNNGVVDDSQLPKDRFSAERLKGVDSTLKIQPAKLEDSAVYLCASSLARQGTGELFFGEGSRLTVL.

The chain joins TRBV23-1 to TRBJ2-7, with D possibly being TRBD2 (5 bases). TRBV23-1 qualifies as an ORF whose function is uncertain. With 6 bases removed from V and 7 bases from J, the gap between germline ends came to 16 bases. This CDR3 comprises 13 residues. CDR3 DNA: TGCGCCAGCAGCGATCGGGTCTCGGGGGAGCAGTACGTC. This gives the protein CASSDRVSGEQYV.

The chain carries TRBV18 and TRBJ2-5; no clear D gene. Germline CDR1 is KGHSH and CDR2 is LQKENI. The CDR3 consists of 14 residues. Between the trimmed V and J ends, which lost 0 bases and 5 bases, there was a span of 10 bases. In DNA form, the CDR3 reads TGTGCCAGCTCACCACCGTCCCTGTTCGAGACCCAGTACTTC. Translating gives CASSPPSLFETQYF.

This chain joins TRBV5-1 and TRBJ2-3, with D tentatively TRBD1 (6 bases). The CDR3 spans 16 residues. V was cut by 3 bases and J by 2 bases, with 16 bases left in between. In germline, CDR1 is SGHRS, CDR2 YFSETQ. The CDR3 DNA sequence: TGCGCCAGCAGCTACAGGGAGCCCCGGCCCACAGATACGCAGTATTTT. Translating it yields CASSYREPRPTDTQYF.

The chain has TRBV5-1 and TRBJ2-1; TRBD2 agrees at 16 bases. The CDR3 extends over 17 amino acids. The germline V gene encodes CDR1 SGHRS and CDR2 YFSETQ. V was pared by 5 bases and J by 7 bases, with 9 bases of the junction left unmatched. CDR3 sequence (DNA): TGCGCCAGCAGGACGGGACTAGCGGGGGGGTACTCGAATGAGCAGTTCTTC. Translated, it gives CASRTGLAGGYSNEQFF.

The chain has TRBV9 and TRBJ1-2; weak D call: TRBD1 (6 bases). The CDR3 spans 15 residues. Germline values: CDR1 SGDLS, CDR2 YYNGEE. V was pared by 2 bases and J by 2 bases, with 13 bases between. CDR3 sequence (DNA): TGTGCCAGCAGCGTGACGGGGGCCCCAAACTATGGCTACACCTTC. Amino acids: CASSVTGAPNYGYTF.

The CDR3 nucleotides are TGCGCCAGCAGCTACCGGGACAGGGGAGCCGGGGAGCTGTTTTTT. Translation gives CASSYRDRGAGELFF. The chain employs TRBV5-1 and TRBJ2-2; 10 nucleotides match TRBD1. V dropped 3 bases and J dropped 6; count of bases not matched to a gene: 5. Germline CDR1 and CDR2: SGHRS and YFSETQ. CDR3 length: 15 residues.

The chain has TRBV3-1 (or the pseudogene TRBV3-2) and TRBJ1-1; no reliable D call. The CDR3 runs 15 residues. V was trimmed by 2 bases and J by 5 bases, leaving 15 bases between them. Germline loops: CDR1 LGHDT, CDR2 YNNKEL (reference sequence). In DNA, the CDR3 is TGTGCCAGCAGCCAATACGGTGGGTTCCAGACTGAAGCTTTCTTT. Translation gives CASSQYGGFQTEAFF.

CDR3 protein: CASSPLALFLLAKNIQYF. The CDR3 bases are TGTGCCAGCTCACCACTGGCCCTATTCCTCTTAGCCAAAAACATTCAGTACTTC. The chain joins TRBV18 to TRBJ2-4; D is unresolved. The V gene's germline CDR1 is KGHSH and CDR2 LQKENI. Between the trimmed V and J ends, which lost 1 base and 0 bases, there was a span of 16 bases. The CDR3 has 18 residues.

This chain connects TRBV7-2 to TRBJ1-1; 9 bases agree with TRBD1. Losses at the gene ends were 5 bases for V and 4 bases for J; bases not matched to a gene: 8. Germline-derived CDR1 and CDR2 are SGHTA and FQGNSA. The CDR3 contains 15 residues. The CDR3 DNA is TGTGCCAGCAGCGCCCTGGGACAGGGTGGCACTGAAGCTTTCTTT. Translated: CASSALGQGGTEAFF. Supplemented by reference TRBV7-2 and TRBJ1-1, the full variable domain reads GAGVSQSPSNKVTEKGKDVELRCDPISGHTALYWYRQSLGQGLEFLIYFQGNSAPDKSGLPSDRFSAERTGGSVSTLTIQRTQQEDSAVYLCASSALGQGGTEAFFGQGTRLTVV.

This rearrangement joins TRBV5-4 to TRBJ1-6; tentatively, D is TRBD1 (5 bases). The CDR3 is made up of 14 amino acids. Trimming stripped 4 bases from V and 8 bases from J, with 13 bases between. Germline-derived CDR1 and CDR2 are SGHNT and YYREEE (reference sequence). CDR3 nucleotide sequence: TGTGCCAGCAGCCGGGGGGTCGGGGATTCACCCCTCCACTTT. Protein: CASSRGVGDSPLHF.

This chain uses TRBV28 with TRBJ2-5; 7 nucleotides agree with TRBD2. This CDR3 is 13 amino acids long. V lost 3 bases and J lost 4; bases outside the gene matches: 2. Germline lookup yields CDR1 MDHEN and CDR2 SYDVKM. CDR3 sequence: CASSFGGLETQYF. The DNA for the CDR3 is TGTGCCAGCAGTTTCGGGGGGTTAGAGACCCAGTACTTC.

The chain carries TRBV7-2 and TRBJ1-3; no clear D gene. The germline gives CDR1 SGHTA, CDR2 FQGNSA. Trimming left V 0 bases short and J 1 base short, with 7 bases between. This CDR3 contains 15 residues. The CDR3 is CASSLAWGSGNTIYF. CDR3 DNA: TGTGCCAGCAGCTTAGCTTGGGGTTCTGGAAACACCATATATTTT. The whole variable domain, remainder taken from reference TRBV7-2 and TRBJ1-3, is GAGVSQSPSNKVTEKGKDVELRCDPISGHTALYWYRQSLGQGLEFLIYFQGNSAPDKSGLPSDRFSAERTGGSVSTLTIQRTQQEDSAVYLCASSLAWGSGNTIYFGEGSWLTVV.

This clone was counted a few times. For the CDR3, the DNA is TGCGCCAGCAGCCTCGAAGGGGGTGAAGCTTTCTTT. Amino acid sequence: CASSLEGGEAFF. The rearrangement joins TRBV5-1 to TRBJ1-1; perhaps TRBD1 as D (6 bases). This CDR3 has 12 amino acids. V lost 4 bases to trimming and J lost 7 bases, with 11 bases between them. Germline V gives CDR1 SGHRS, CDR2 YFSETQ.

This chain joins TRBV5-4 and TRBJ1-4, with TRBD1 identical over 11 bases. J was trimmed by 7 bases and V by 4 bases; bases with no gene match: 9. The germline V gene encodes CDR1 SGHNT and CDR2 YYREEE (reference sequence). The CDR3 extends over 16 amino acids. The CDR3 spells CASSLPGDRGVEKLFF. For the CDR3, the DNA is TGTGCCAGCAGCCTCCCGGGGGACAGGGGGGTTGAAAAACTGTTTTTT.

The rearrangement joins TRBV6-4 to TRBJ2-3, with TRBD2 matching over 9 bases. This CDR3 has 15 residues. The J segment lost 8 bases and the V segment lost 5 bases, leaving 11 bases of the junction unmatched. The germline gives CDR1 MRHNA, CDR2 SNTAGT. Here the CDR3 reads CASSPLSSGGTTQYF. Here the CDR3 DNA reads TGTGCCAGCAGTCCCTTAAGTAGCGGGGGTACTACGCAGTATTTT.

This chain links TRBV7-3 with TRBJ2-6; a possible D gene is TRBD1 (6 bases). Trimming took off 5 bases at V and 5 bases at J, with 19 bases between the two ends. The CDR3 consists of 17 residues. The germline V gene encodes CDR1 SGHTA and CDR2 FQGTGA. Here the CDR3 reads CASSPTPGHGRANVLTF. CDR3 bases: TGTGCCAGCAGCCCAACTCCGGGACACGGTAGGGCCAACGTCCTGACTTTC.